This T cell receptor beta chain was sequenced during a study of spatial heterogeneity in lung cancer. General study points: Ubiquitous expanded tumor TCRs were observed in blood more at resection than follow-up.

This clonotype was seen ten or more times. Its antigen is unidentified. The CDR3 extends over 15 amino acids. CDR1 and CDR2 from the germline V gene are SGHTA and FQGNSA. V lost 6 bases, J lost 3 bases, and 16 bases lay in between. Time point specified: blood at routine non-recurrence follow-up after resection. Unsorted tumor, nontumor lung tissue or cryopreserved PBMC supplied the whole RNA. In the library, each TCR cDNA molecule bore its own unique molecular identifier. In TCRdb, the 5' RACE reads were re-called with MiXCR into one record per CDR3 protein. The table shows about 52,000 distinct CDR3 sequences, with 7.4% occurring only once.

The source was PBMCs, collected at follow-up. V usage is TRBV7-2 and J usage is TRBJ2-3, with TRBD2 as a possible D gene (6 bases). This clonotype was obtained from a female donor with early-stage non-small cell lung cancer. The CDR3 region is CASRGAGRSTDTQYF. CDR3 nucleotide sequence: TGTGCCAGCAGAGGGGCGGGGCGGTCGACAGATACGCAGTATTTT.